The 31 T cell receptor beta chains reported below all come from one sample, sequenced in a study of CD8+ T cells in alopecia areata. RNA was extracted and reverse transcribed into cDNA as the sequencing template. Sequenced by immunoSEQ multiplex PCR; TCRdb stores in-frame clones only, minus some. The sample includes approximately 200,000 clones, 60% of them seen just once. Sample treatment: oral pan-JAK inhibitor, 5-10 mg twice daily. The input for sequencing was CD4+ T cells sorted from blood, taken at week 4, from a patient treated with tofacitinib. The receptors were gathered from a human donor with alopecia areata.

This clone has only one observation. This sequence joins TRBV6-1 and TRBJ2-1, with no clear D. The CDR3 spans 14 residues. Per the germline V gene, CDR1 is MNHNS and CDR2 is SASEGT. V lost 3 bases, J lost 4 bases, and 10 bases lay in between. In DNA form, the CDR3 reads TGTGCCAGCAGTGACCAGATTATTTACAATGAGCAGTTCTTC. Encoded protein: CASSDQIIYNEQFF.

V is TRBV5-4 and J is TRBJ2-2; D is ambiguous. The V gene's germline CDR1 is SGHNT and CDR2 YYREEE (reference sequence). This CDR3 region has 16 residues. Trimming left V 0 bases short and J 0 bases short, with 9 bases between. The DNA for the CDR3 is TGTGCCAGCAGCTTGGACGTGGATCCGAACACCGGGGAGCTGTTTTTT. Its translation is CASSLDVDPNTGELFF.

The chain joins TRBV5-1 to TRBJ2-2, with a possible D match to TRBD2 (5 bases). Germline values: CDR1 SGHRS, CDR2 YFSETQ. The CDR3 sequence is 16 residues long. Trimming took off 1 base at V and 0 bases at J, with 10 bases between the two ends. CDR3 nucleotide sequence: TGCGCCAGCAGCTTGACCGGGAAGCCGAACACCGGGGAGCTGTTTTTT. Protein sequence: CASSLTGKPNTGELFF.

This clone was seen a few times. J is TRBJ1-5 and V is TRBV23-1, with D possibly TRBD1 on 6 matching bases. TRBV23-1 is recorded as an ORF, its role being uncertain. There are 12 residues in the CDR3. DNA for the CDR3: TGCCGGGGGCCGGTTAGCAATCAGCCCCAGCATTTT. Encoded protein: CRGPVSNQPQHF.

This clone has a handful of counts. The V gene is TRBV4-1, the J gene TRBJ1-1, with D possibly TRBD1 on 5 matching bases. Germline loops: CDR1 MGHRA, CDR2 YSYEKL. V lost 6 bases, J lost 3 bases, and 5 bases lay in between. The CDR3 runs 11 residues. The CDR3 DNA reads TGCGCCAGCAGGGGGGACACTGAAGCTTTCTTT. Its translation is CASRGDTEAFF.

In this sample, this clone turned up a few times. V gene TRBV14 combines with J gene TRBJ1-1, with 9 positions matching TRBD1. This CDR3 contains 17 residues. V gave up 0 bases and J gave up 7 bases; unmatched junction bases: 12. The germline gives CDR1 SGHDN, CDR2 FVKESK. The CDR3 nucleotides are TGTGCCAGCAGCCAAGATCCGGTTACAGGGACAGGGATTGAAGCTTTCTTT. Amino acids: CASSQDPVTGTGIEAFF.

This rearrangement joins TRBV5-1 to TRBJ2-1, with D hard to call. Germline V lookup: CDR1 SGHRS, CDR2 YFSETQ. There are 16 residues in the CDR3. V was trimmed by 0 bases and J by 9 bases, leaving 19 bases between them. The CDR3 spells CASSLAVGGLSSEQFF. As DNA, the CDR3 is TGCGCCAGCAGCTTGGCCGTCGGTGGGTTGTCGAGTGAGCAGTTCTTC.

This clone was counted between two and nine times. The chain employs TRBV7-9 and TRBJ1-6, with D unresolved. Germline-derived CDR1 and CDR2 are SEHNR and FQNEAQ (reference sequence). Trimming pared 1 base from V and 10 bases from J, leaving 20 bases between. The CDR3 has 17 amino acids. The DNA for the CDR3 is TGTGCCAGCAGCTTAGGGTCAGGAGTTACCGGGCGCTCACCCCTCCACTTT. This encodes CASSLGSGVTGRSPLHF. The full variable domain, completed using reference TRBV7-9 and TRBJ1-6, is DTGVSQNPRHKITKRGQNVTFRCDPISEHNRLYWYRQTLGQGPEFLTYFQNEAQLEKSRLLSDRFSAERPKGSFSTLEIQRTEQGDSAMYLCASSLGSGVTGRSPLHFGNGTRLTVT.

This clone was counted only a few times. The chain is built from TRBV11-2 and TRBJ2-2; D is uncertain. The germline V and J ends were trimmed by 5 bases and 3 bases, with 16 bases remaining between them. This CDR3 has 16 amino acids. Germline CDR1 reads SGHAT; CDR2 reads FQNNGV. CDR3 in DNA: TGTGCCAGCAGCCGTCGGACGGAGACATACACCGGGGAGCTGTTTTTT. Translated: CASSRRTETYTGELFF.

V gene TRBV30 combines with J gene TRBJ1-2; D remains ambiguous. V dropped 1 base and J dropped 5 bases, with 8 bases sitting between them. Germline CDR1 and CDR2: GTSNPN and SVGIG (reference sequence). The CDR3 is made up of 12 amino acids. The CDR3 nucleotides read TGTGCCTGGAGTGGCTTGGAGTATGGCTACACCTTC. Its protein is CAWSGLEYGYTF. The full variable domain, completed using reference TRBV30 and TRBJ1-2, is SQTIHQWPATLVQPVGSPLSLECTVEGTSNPNLYWYRQAAGRGLQLLFYSVGIGQISSEVPQNLSASRPQDRQFILSSKKLLLSDSGFYLCAWSGLEYGYTFGSGTRLTVV.

This clone was seen a few times. V gene TRBV29-1 combines with J gene TRBJ2-7; the D gene is possibly TRBD1 (7 bases). In germline, CDR1 is SQVTM, CDR2 ANQGSEA. Trimming stripped 3 bases from V and 7 bases from J, with 16 bases between. CDR3 size: 13 residues. The CDR3 here is CSVERAGGGEQYF. CDR3 sequence (DNA): TGCAGCGTTGAGAGGGCAGGGGGAGGTGAGCAGTACTTC.

This chain connects TRBV29-1 to TRBJ2-5, with a weak D call TRBD2 (5 bases). The germline CDR1 and CDR2 sequences are SQVTM and ANQGSEA. The V and J ends lost 6 bases and 2 bases respectively, with 13 bases between them. The CDR3 totals 13 residues. CDR3 sequence: CSVLGRGQETQYF. CDR3 sequence (DNA): TGCAGCGTCCTCGGACGGGGTCAAGAGACCCAGTACTTC.

The chain employs TRBV4-1 and TRBJ2-1; 9 nucleotides agree with TRBD2. The J segment lost 3 bases and the V segment lost 1 base, leaving 13 bases of the junction unmatched. Germline assignment: CDR1 MGHRA and CDR2 YSYEKL. The CDR3 length is 19 residues. CDR3 amino acids: CASSQVQRGAGGFYNEQFF. In DNA form, the CDR3 reads TGCGCCAGCAGCCAAGTCCAAAGGGGAGCGGGGGGATTCTACAATGAGCAGTTCTTC.

This clone was seen more than once but under ten times. The chain joins TRBV5-4 to TRBJ1-4, with D unresolved. V dropped 7 bases and J dropped 4 bases, with 11 bases sitting between them. This CDR3 has 13 amino acids. Per the germline V gene, CDR1 is SGHNT and CDR2 is YYREEE (reference sequence). CDR3 protein: CASCDADNEKLFF. CDR3 bases: TGTGCCAGCTGTGACGCTGATAATGAAAAACTGTTTTTT.

The chain links TRBV4-3 to TRBJ2-5; 8 bases are shared with TRBD2. CDR3 size: 17 residues. Germline V gives CDR1 LGHNA, CDR2 YSLEER. The junction had 15 bases not matched to a gene; V was cut back by 5 bases and J by 4 bases. CDR3 sequence (DNA): TGCGCCAGCAGCACCTTTGCGGGGGGAAAAGGGGGAGAGACCCAGTACTTC. It translates to CASSTFAGGKGGETQYF.

The chain carries TRBV30 and TRBJ2-7, with D possibly matching TRBD1 (6 bases). The V gene's germline CDR1 is GTSNPN and CDR2 SVGIG (reference sequence). With 3 bases removed from V and 5 bases from J, the gap between germline ends came to 14 bases. The CDR3 totals 13 residues. The CDR3 DNA is TGTGCCTGGAGCCCCTACAGGGTACACGAGCAGTACTTC. It is translated as CAWSPYRVHEQYF.

Only a few counts were recorded for this clone. The chain combines TRBV19 with TRBJ2-3, with 12 bases fitting TRBD2. The trim removed 3 bases at V and 5 bases at J, leaving 9 bases unmatched. Per the germline V gene, CDR1 is LNHDA and CDR2 is SQIVND (reference sequence). This CDR3 is built from 17 residues. CDR3 sequence reads: CASSMSGTSGLRDTQYF. The CDR3 DNA sequence: TGTGCCAGTAGTATGTCCGGGACTAGCGGGTTAAGAGATACGCAGTATTTT.

The chain combines TRBV29-1 with TRBJ2-7; D is tentatively TRBD1 or TRBD2 (5 bases each). The CDR3 is 15 amino acids. V lost 6 bases to trimming and J lost 2 bases, with 20 bases between them. CDR1 is SQVTM, CDR2 ANQGSEA, per germline. CDR3 coding DNA: TGCAGCGTAGTTGACGGGACCTTAATACCCTACGAGCAGTACTTC. This translates into CSVVDGTLIPYEQYF.

The chain links TRBV30 to TRBJ2-7, with TRBD2 matching over 8 bases. The CDR3 totals 16 residues. In germline, CDR1 is GTSNPN, CDR2 SVGIG (reference sequence). The V segment lost 0 bases and the J segment 5 bases; nucleotides outside the gene matches: 12. DNA of the CDR3: TGTGCCTGGAGTGTAAAGGGATTTCCGGGAGGGGACGAGCAGTACTTC. This codes for CAWSVKGFPGGDEQYF.

The chain carries TRBV5-1 and TRBJ1-1, with a weak D call TRBD1 (5 bases). This CDR3 spans 14 amino acids. Trimming removed 3 bases from V and 0 bases from J, with 9 bases in between. CDR1 SGHRS and CDR2 YFSETQ come from the germline V gene. CDR3 DNA: TGCGCCAGCAGCTCTGCAGGGATGAACACTGAAGCTTTCTTT. Its translation is CASSSAGMNTEAFF.

J is TRBJ1-2 and V is TRBV7-3; maybe TRBD1 (5 bases). Germline CDR1 and CDR2: SGHTA and FQGTGA. Trimming cost V 5 bases and J 4 bases, with 11 bases left between them. The length of the CDR3 is 13 residues. The CDR3 DNA sequence: TGTGCCAGCAGCGGGGGACGACTCTATGGCTACACCTTC. Translating it yields CASSGGRLYGYTF.

The chain recombines TRBV6-5 with TRBJ2-7, with 10 bases aligning to TRBD1. CDR1 and CDR2 (germline): MNHEY, SVGAGI. Germline trimming cut 4 bases from V and 3 bases from J; bases unmatched to any gene: 6. The CDR3 spans 15 residues. Here the CDR3 DNA reads TGTGCCAGCAGTTGGGGCCGGGACAGGGGCTACGAGCAGTACTTC. This encodes CASSWGRDRGYEQYF.

The rearrangement uses TRBV28 and TRBJ1-2; no clear D. This CDR3 is built from 13 residues. With 2 bases removed from V and 4 bases from J, the gap between germline ends came to 8 bases. The germline CDR1 and CDR2 sequences are MDHEN and SYDVKM. CDR3 loop: CASSLKELYGYTF. The CDR3 nucleotides read TGTGCCAGCAGTTTAAAGGAACTCTATGGCTACACCTTC.

The chain links TRBV29-1 to TRBJ1-2; D unresolved. This CDR3 has 15 amino acids. Looked up from germline, CDR1 is SQVTM and CDR2 is ANQGSEA. Trimming took 5 bases from V and 0 from J, leaving 16 bases between them. CDR3 sequence: CSVRTYSQANYGYTF. The CDR3, as DNA: TGCAGCGTTAGGACCTATAGCCAAGCTAACTATGGCTACACCTTC.

CDR3 amino acids: CASSANSPLHF. The CDR3 nucleotides are TGTGCCAGCAGCGCCAATTCACCCCTCCACTTT. The chain recombines TRBV7-8 with TRBJ1-6; no firm D call. Germline-derived CDR1 and CDR2 are SGHVS and FQNEAQ. The V gene lost 5 bases and the J gene lost 7 bases, with 3 bases spanning the gap. CDR3 length: 11 amino acids.

V usage is TRBV15 and J usage is TRBJ1-5; no clear D. The V gene's germline CDR1 is LNHNV and CDR2 YYDKDF (reference sequence). The CDR3 length is 16 residues. Trimming left V 1 base short and J 2 bases short, with 12 bases between. CDR3 sequence (DNA): TGTGCCACCAGCAGAGTCCCGAATGGGGGCAATCAGCCCCAGCATTTT. It encodes CATSRVPNGGNQPQHF.

V and J are TRBV5-6 and TRBJ2-1; D is possibly TRBD2 (5 bases). Trimming took off 6 bases at V and 6 bases at J, with 13 bases between the two ends. The CDR3 length is 13 residues. Per the germline V gene, CDR1 is SGHDT and CDR2 is YYEEEE. The CDR3 loop reads CASMLLSGNEQFF. The CDR3 DNA reads TGTGCCAGCATGCTATTGAGCGGCAATGAGCAGTTCTTC.

In this sample, this clone turned up many times. This sample includes further DNA sequences coding for the same CDR3. This chain joins TRBV9 and TRBJ1-2; TRBD1 matches 8 bases. With 0 bases clipped from V and 2 bases from J, the junction kept 0 bases outside the gene matches. There are 14 residues in the CDR3. Germline CDR1 and CDR2: SGDLS and YYNGEE. DNA of the CDR3: TGTGCCAGCAGCGTAGACAGGGGGAACTATGGCTACACCTTC. As protein: CASSVDRGNYGYTF.

The V and J genes are TRBV9 and TRBJ2-3; TRBD2 is a possible D gene (6 bases). Per the germline V gene, CDR1 is SGDLS and CDR2 is YYNGEE. CDR3 length equals 16 residues. V dropped 3 bases and J dropped 9 bases, with 23 bases sitting between them. The CDR3 is CASSADGRDFTQTQYF. The CDR3 DNA sequence: TGTGCCAGCAGCGCCGACGGCCGGGACTTTACCCAAACGCAGTATTTT.

V usage is TRBV30 and J usage is TRBJ2-7; D might be TRBD1 (7 bases). V was cut by 6 bases and J by 3 bases, with 15 bases left in between. Germline V gives CDR1 GTSNPN, CDR2 SVGIG (reference sequence). The CDR3 is 13 amino acids. Here the CDR3 reads CACSGGIIYEQYF. For the CDR3, the DNA is TGTGCCTGCTCAGGGGGGATCATCTACGAGCAGTACTTC.

The genes are TRBV9 and TRBJ2-5, with TRBD2 matching 9 bases. The germline V gene has CDR1 SGDLS and CDR2 YYNGEE. The ends lost 2 bases at V and 2 bases at J; junction bases unmatched: 4. The CDR3 has 15 residues. The CDR3 loop is CASSVVAGEQETQYF. The CDR3 coding sequence is TGTGCCAGCAGCGTCGTAGCGGGGGAGCAAGAGACCCAGTACTTC.